A single sample is the source of the 19 T cell receptor beta chains below, sequenced in a study of T cells after yellow fever vaccination. TCRdb used MiXCR to reprocess the 5' RACE reads, holding one entry per CDR3 protein. The table shows hundreds of thousands of distinct CDR3 sequences, with around an eighth occurring only once. Sequenced here: PBMCs, sampled on the day of the yellow fever booster vaccination. Source of these receptors: a man younger than 45 who received the YFV17D yellow fever vaccine.

This clonotype was observed a handful of times. The chain recombines TRBV3-1 with TRBJ2-7, with no clear D. V shed 3 bases and J shed 1 base, with 10 bases lying between them. The germline V gene has CDR1 LGHDT and CDR2 YNNKEL (reference sequence). CDR3 length: 14 amino acids. The chain's CDR3 is CASSQRSSSYEQYF. The CDR3, as DNA: TGTGCCAGCAGCCAGAGATCCTCGTCCTACGAGCAGTACTTC.

The sample holds a few counts of this clonotype. This chain links TRBV9 with TRBJ2-1; the D gene is possibly TRBD2 (5 bases). The CDR3 has 15 amino acids. CDR1 and CDR2 (germline): SGDLS, YYNGEE. V lost 5 bases, J lost 8 bases, and 20 bases lay in between. The CDR3: CASSYTRDGAYEQFF. In nucleotides, the CDR3 is TGTGCCAGCAGTTACACTCGGGATGGCGCATATGAGCAGTTCTTC.

This clonotype occurred a few times. This sequence joins TRBV19 and TRBJ2-1; no definite D call. Germline assignment: CDR1 LNHDA and CDR2 SQIVND (reference sequence). This CDR3 has 14 amino acids. The ends were cut back, 3 bases at V and 5 bases at J, with 11 bases in the middle. CDR3 protein: CASSIGSRHNEQFF. In nucleotides, the CDR3 is TGTGCCAGTAGTATCGGGTCGAGACACAATGAGCAGTTCTTC.

This clonotype was detected ten times or more. The chain employs TRBV5-5 and TRBJ2-7; perhaps TRBD2 as D (6 bases). Trimming stripped 2 bases from V and 4 bases from J, with 19 bases between. Germline CDR1 and CDR2: SGHKS and YYEKEE (reference sequence). The length of the CDR3 is 16 residues. CDR3 bases: TGTGCCAGCAGCTTACGCAGTTCTGGCGGGACTTACGAGCAGTACTTC. This sequence encodes CASSLRSSGGTYEQYF.

This clonotype was counted only a few times. This chain connects TRBV11-2 to TRBJ1-5; D unclear. The germline CDR1 and CDR2 sequences are SGHAT and FQNNGV. V lost 0 bases and J lost 2, with 8 bases in between. The length of the CDR3 is 15 residues. DNA of the CDR3: TGTGCCAGCAGCTTAGACTTGGGTGGCAATCAGCCCCAGCATTTT. This codes for CASSLDLGGNQPQHF.

This clonotype was detected ten times or more. The chain couples TRBV6-1 to TRBJ1-1; D is perhaps TRBD1 (5 bases). The V and J ends lost 6 bases and 0 bases respectively, with 14 bases between them. Germline V CDR1 and CDR2: MNHNS, SASEGT. This CDR3 is 15 amino acids long. CDR3 residues: CASSKLDSVNTEAFF. In DNA form, the CDR3 reads TGTGCCAGCAGCAAGTTAGACAGTGTGAACACTGAAGCTTTCTTT.

This clonotype was seen just once. This chain joins TRBV4-3 and TRBJ2-2, with D maybe TRBD1 (6 bases). Germline V lookup: CDR1 LGHNA, CDR2 YSLEER. CDR3 length: 13 residues. Between the trimmed V and J ends, which lost 7 bases and 1 base, there was a span of 7 bases. CDR3 loop: CASKGENTGELFF. CDR3 sequence (DNA): TGCGCCAGCAAGGGGGAGAACACCGGGGAGCTGTTTTTT.

This clonotype was detected only a few times. This chain links TRBV20-1 with TRBJ2-5; D call uncertain. Trimming removed 1 base at V and 1 base at J, with 7 bases between. The CDR3 spans 13 residues. Germline assignment: CDR1 DFQATT and CDR2 SNEGSKA (reference sequence). The CDR3 protein is CSARVPVQETQYF. CDR3 sequence (DNA): TGCAGTGCTAGAGTTCCTGTCCAAGAGACCCAGTACTTC.

The table lists this clonotype with a few counts. V gene TRBV4-1 combines with J gene TRBJ2-1; 9 bases fit TRBD2. The V gene's germline CDR1 is MGHRA and CDR2 YSYEKL. The CDR3 contains 16 residues. The trim removed 1 base at V and 2 bases at J, leaving 3 bases unmatched. CDR3 protein: CASSQGLAETYNEQFF. For the CDR3, the DNA is TGCGCCAGCAGCCAAGGACTAGCGGAAACCTACAATGAGCAGTTCTTC.

This clonotype has more than one count but fewer than ten. This sequence joins TRBV6-2 or TRBV6-3 and TRBJ1-1; 8 nucleotides agree with TRBD1. With V trimmed by 6 bases and J by 6 bases, 3 bases remained unmatched. Per the germline V gene, CDR1 is MNHEY and CDR2 is SVGEGT. The CDR3 sequence is 12 residues long. CDR3 residues: CASSWTGSEAFF. The CDR3 DNA follows: TGTGCCAGCAGCTGGACAGGGTCTGAAGCTTTCTTT.

The chain combines TRBV4-1 with TRBJ2-1; D is unclear. Germline V gene sequence: CDR1 MGHRA, CDR2 YSYEKL. The V and J ends lost 4 bases and 0 bases respectively, with 16 bases between them. The length of the CDR3 is 17 residues. CDR3 sequence: CASSPPPVRSSYNEQFF. The CDR3 DNA reads TGCGCCAGCAGCCCGCCCCCGGTTAGAAGCTCCTACAATGAGCAGTTCTTC.

CDR3 region: CASSSAGSTGELFF. In nucleotides, the CDR3 is TGTGCCAGTAGTTCGGCAGGGTCCACCGGGGAGCTGTTTTTT. The chain joins TRBV19 to TRBJ2-2; D perhaps matches TRBD1 (5 bases). CDR1 LNHDA and CDR2 SQIVND come from the germline V gene (reference sequence). There are 14 residues in the CDR3. V dropped 5 bases and J dropped 4 bases, with 11 bases sitting between them.

This chain joins TRBV6-6 and TRBJ2-7; D unresolved. The germline CDR1 and CDR2 sequences are MNHNY and SVGAGI (reference sequence). The ends were cut back, 5 bases at V and 6 bases at J, with 11 bases in the middle. The CDR3 is 12 amino acids. The CDR3 DNA reads as TGTGCCAGCAGTCAAGGGATCGGCGAGCAGTACTTC. The encoded protein is CASSQGIGEQYF.

This clonotype turned up a few times. The gene calls are TRBV11-1 and TRBJ2-5; 7 bases map to TRBD1. The CDR3 covers 13 residues. Unmatched junction bases numbered 9, after V lost 5 bases and J lost 9 bases. Germline CDR1 reads SGHAT; CDR2 reads FQDESV (reference sequence). Here the CDR3 reads CASSPRTGEAQYF. The CDR3 DNA sequence: TGTGCCAGCAGCCCTCGCACAGGGGAAGCCCAGTACTTC.

This clonotype was seen only a few times. This chain links TRBV7-8 with TRBJ2-2; TRBD1 aligns across 7 bases. Germline V lookup: CDR1 SGHVS, CDR2 FQNEAQ. The ends lost 3 bases at V and 3 bases at J; junction bases unmatched: 4. The CDR3 totals 15 residues. The CDR3 loop reads CASSFRQGYTGELFF. In DNA, the CDR3 is TGTGCCAGCAGCTTCAGACAGGGTTACACCGGGGAGCTGTTTTTT.

There are a few counts of this clonotype. The chain links TRBV6-2 or TRBV6-3 to TRBJ2-7; D is possibly TRBD1 (6 bases). The germline CDR1 and CDR2 sequences are MNHEY and SVGEGT. V was shortened by 2 bases and J by 0 bases, with 8 bases between the two germline ends. This CDR3 contains 14 residues. The CDR3 nucleotides are TGTGCCAGCAGTTACACAGGGAGCTCCTACGAGCAGTACTTC. Translation: CASSYTGSSYEQYF.

The V gene is TRBV20-1, the J gene TRBJ2-5, with TRBD2 matching 10 bases. Per the germline V gene, CDR1 is DFQATT and CDR2 is SNEGSKA (reference sequence). The junction had 3 bases not matched to a gene; V was cut back by 6 bases and J by 2 bases. The CDR3 extends over 13 amino acids. The CDR3 DNA is TGCAGTGCGACTAGCGGGCATCAAGAGACCCAGTACTTC. Its translation is CSATSGHQETQYF.

The chain employs TRBV6-1 and TRBJ2-7; 14 bases match TRBD2. The length of the CDR3 is 15 residues. V trimming: 5 bases; J trimming: 5 bases; junction bases outside the gene matches: 5. Germline V gene data show CDR1 as MNHNS and CDR2 as SASEGT. DNA for the CDR3: TGTGCCAGCAGTAGACTAGCGGGAGGGCCAGACGAGCAGTACTTC. Protein sequence: CASSRLAGGPDEQYF.

The V and J genes are TRBV6-5 and TRBJ2-1, with 14 bases lining up with TRBD2. This CDR3 is built from 17 residues. CDR1 and CDR2 from the germline V gene are MNHEY and SVGAGI. J lost 8 bases, V lost 0 bases, and 6 bases had no gene match. CDR3 region: CASSYSGRLAGGDEQFF. The CDR3 DNA reads TGTGCCAGCAGTTACTCGGGTCGACTAGCGGGAGGGGATGAGCAGTTCTTC.